This T cell receptor beta chain was sequenced for a study of T cells in Graves' hyperthyroidism and ophthalmopathy. Regions amplified from RNA transcripts were the TCR beta CDR3 regions. In the first-round RT-PCR of the TCR CDR3, the HTBI primer set was used. TCRdb recomputed calls from the multiplex PCR reads with MiXCR, one row per CDR3 protein. The table records 370,000 or so distinct CDR3 sequences, just under 25% of them present only once. Only a few counts were recorded for this clonotype. The antigen is unknown. Overall study findings and caveats: Blood also contained most expanded thyroid clonotypes above 0.001.

Germline V gene lookup returns CDR1 SGHDN and CDR2 FVKESK. This CDR3 has 14 residues. The V and J ends lost 3 bases and 6 bases respectively, with 13 bases between them. The rearrangement joins TRBV14 to TRBJ2-3; weak D call: TRBD1 (7 bases). The sample comprised blood. This receptor was identified in a man aged 50-60 years with Graves' hyperthyroidism. Here the CDR3 DNA reads TGTGCCAGCAGCCACTCCCCAGGGGGGGATACGCAGTATTTT. It translates to CASSHSPGGDTQYF.